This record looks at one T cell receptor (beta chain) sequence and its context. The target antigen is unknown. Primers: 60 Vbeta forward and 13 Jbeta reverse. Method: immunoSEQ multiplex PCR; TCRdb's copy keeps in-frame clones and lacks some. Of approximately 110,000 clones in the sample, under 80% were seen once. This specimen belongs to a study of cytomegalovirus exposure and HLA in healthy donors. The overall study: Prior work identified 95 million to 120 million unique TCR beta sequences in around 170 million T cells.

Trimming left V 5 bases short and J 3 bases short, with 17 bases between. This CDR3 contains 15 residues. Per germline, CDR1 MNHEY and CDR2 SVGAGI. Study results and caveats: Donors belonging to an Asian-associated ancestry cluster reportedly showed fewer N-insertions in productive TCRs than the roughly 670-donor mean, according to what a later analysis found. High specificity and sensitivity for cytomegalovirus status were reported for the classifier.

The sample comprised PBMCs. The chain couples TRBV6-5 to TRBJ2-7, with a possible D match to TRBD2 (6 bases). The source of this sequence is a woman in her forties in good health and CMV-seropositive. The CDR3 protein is CASSQFLTRNYEQYF. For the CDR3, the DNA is TGTGCCAGCAGTCAATTTTTGACTAGAAACTACGAGCAGTACTTC.